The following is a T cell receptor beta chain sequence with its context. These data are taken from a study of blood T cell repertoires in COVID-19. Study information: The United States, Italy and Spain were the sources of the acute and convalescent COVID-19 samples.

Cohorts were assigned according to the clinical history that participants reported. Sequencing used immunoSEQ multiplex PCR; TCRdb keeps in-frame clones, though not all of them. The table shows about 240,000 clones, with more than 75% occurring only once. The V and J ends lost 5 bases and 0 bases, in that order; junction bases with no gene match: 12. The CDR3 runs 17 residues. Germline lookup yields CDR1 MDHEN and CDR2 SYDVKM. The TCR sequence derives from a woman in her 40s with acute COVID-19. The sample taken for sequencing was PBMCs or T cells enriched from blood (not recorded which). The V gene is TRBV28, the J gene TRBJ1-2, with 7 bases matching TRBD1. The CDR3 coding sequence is TGTGCCAGCAGTCCTAGAACAGGGACAGCCCCTAACTATGGCTACACCTTC. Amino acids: CASSPRTGTAPNYGYTF.